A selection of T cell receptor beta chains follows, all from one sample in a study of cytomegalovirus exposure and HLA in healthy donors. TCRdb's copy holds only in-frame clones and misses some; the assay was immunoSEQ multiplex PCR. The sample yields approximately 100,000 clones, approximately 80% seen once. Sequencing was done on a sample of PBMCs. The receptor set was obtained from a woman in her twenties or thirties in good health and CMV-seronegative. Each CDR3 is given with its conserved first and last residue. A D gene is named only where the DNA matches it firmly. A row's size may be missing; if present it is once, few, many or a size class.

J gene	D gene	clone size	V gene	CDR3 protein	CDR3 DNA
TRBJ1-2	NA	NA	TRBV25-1	CASSEYGGQGYTF	TGTGCCAGCAGTGAATATGGAGGGCAAGGCTACACCTTC
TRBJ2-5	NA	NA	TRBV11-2	CASSLNPTGSLETQYF	TGTGCCAGCAGCTTAAACCCTACAGGGAGTTTAGAGACCCAGTACTTC
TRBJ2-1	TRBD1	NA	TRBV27	CASRMDRENYNEQFF	TGTGCCAGCAGAATGGACAGGGAAAATTACAATGAGCAGTTCTTC
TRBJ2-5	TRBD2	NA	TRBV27	CASSFWLAGEETQYF	TGTGCCAGCAGTTTCTGGCTAGCGGGAGAAGAGACCCAGTACTTC
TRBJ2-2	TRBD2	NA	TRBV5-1	CASSLGTSGQNTGELFF	TGCGCCAGCAGCTTGGGGACTAGCGGCCAGAACACCGGGGAGCTGTTTTTT
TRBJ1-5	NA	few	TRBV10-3	CATHQGGGQPQHF	TGTGCCACCCACCAGGGAGGGGGTCAGCCCCAGCATTTT
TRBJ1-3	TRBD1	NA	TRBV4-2	CASSHVLFLRDSSSGNTIYF	TGTGCCAGCAGCCACGTATTATTCCTGAGGGACAGCTCATCTGGAAACACCATATATTTT
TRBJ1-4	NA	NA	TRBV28	CASRTLGGEKLFF	TGTGCCAGCAGGACCCTGGGAGGGGAAAAACTGTTTTTT
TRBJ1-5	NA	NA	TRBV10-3	CATRTSNQPQHF	TGTGCCACCCGGACAAGCAATCAGCCCCAGCATTTT
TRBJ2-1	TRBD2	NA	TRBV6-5	CASGMVAGYNEQFF	TGTGCCAGCGGGATGGTAGCGGGTTACAATGAGCAGTTCTTC
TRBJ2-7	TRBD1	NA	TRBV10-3	CAISETPGQTSSYEQYF	TGTGCCATCAGTGAGACACCGGGACAGACAAGTTCCTACGAGCAGTACTTC
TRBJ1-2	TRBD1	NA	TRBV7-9	CASSLQGVDGYTF	TGTGCCAGCAGCTTACAGGGGGTAGATGGCTACACCTTC
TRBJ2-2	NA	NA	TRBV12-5	CASGLVQSRAGELFF	TGTGCTAGTGGTTTGGTACAGTCCCGAGCCGGGGAGCTGTTTTTT
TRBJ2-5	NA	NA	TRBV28	CASSRLGGRETQYF	TGTGCCAGCAGTCGCCTGGGAGGTCGGGAGACCCAGTACTTC
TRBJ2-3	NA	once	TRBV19	CASSTQNSGENTQYF	TGTGCCAGTAGTACGCAAAACTCGGGGGAAAATACGCAGTATTTT
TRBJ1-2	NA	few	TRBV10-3	CAISAPDQRTNYGYTF	TGTGCCATCAGTGCCCCTGACCAGCGAACTAACTATGGCTACACCTTC
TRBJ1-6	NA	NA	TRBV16	CASSLLEGIDNSPLHF	TGTGCCAGCAGCCTACTGGAGGGGATCGATAATTCACCCCTCCACTTT
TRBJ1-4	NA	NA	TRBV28	CASRGKDTTNEKLFF	TGTGCCAGCAGAGGGAAGGACACCACTAATGAAAAACTGTTTTTT